The source of this T cell receptor (beta chain) is a study of T cell changes during pregnancy in multiple sclerosis. The germline V and J ends were trimmed by 6 bases and 4 bases, with 12 bases remaining between them. Looked up from germline, CDR1 is SNHLY and CDR2 is FYNNEI. The CDR3 length is 13 residues. The protocol was immunoSEQ multiplex PCR, while the TCRdb copy is restricted to in-frame clones and leaves out a portion. In the table there are tens of thousands of clones, nearly 95% of which are singletons. The chain recombines TRBV2 with TRBJ1-2; tentative D call: TRBD1 (6 bases). The source was peripheral blood, collected in the third trimester of pregnancy. This sequence was found in a female donor with multiple sclerosis, enrolled in a pregnancy study. The CDR3 nucleotides are TGTGCCAGCAGGGATGACAGGCCCTATGGCTACACCTTC. Protein: CASRDDRPYGYTF.